A selection of T cell receptor beta chains follows, all from one sample in a study of metastatic and nonmetastatic thyroid tumors. MiXCR was used by TCRdb to re-call the PCR reads. Of 60,000 to 85,000 clones listed, 15% to 20% were seen once; the top ten hold around 13%. The sample was blood. These receptors came from a female donor with papillary thyroid cancer or a benign thyroid nodule (not recorded which). Some clones in this sample may be carry-over from other donors' samples. Both conserved end residues are part of each CDR3. A D gene is named only where the DNA matches it firmly. Size values are once, few and many counts, or a class for expanded clones, and some rows have none.

clone_size j_call d_call v_call cdr3_aa cdr3_nt
. TRBJ2-1 TRBD2 TRBV20-1 CSAREERRRIGRNEQFF TGCAGTGCTAGAGAAGAACGAAGGAGGATCGGGAGGAATGAGCAGTTCTTC
many TRBJ2-7 TRBD1 TRBV15 CATSRARDSSYEQYF TGTGCCACCAGCAGAGCAAGGGACAGCTCCTACGAGCAGTACTTC
many TRBJ1-6 . TRBV3-1 CASSQVSRASQNSPLHF TGTGCCAGCAGCCAAGTTAGCAGGGCATCACAAAATTCACCCCTCCACTTT
many TRBJ2-7 TRBD2 TRBV7-6 CASSLELAGAYEQYF TGTGCCAGCAGCTTAGAACTAGCGGGAGCCTACGAGCAGTACTTC
many TRBJ2-7 . TRBV28 CASIPSGTYYEQYF TGTGCCAGCATTCCCTCGGGGACATATTACGAGCAGTACTTC
. TRBJ2-2 TRBD2 TRBV11-2 CASSWNSGTSGGGGELFF TGTGCCAGCAGCTGGAATTCCGGGACTAGCGGGGGTGGCGGGGAGCTGTTTTTT
. TRBJ2-1 . TRBV5-6 CSSSFMDAADEQFF TGTTCCAGCAGCTTTATGGACGCCGCGGATGAGCAGTTCTTC
many TRBJ2-7 TRBD1 TRBV11-2 CASSVPGTVYEQYF TGTGCCAGCAGCGTACCCGGGACAGTATACGAGCAGTACTTC
many TRBJ2-1 TRBD2 TRBV9 CASSAGTRVYNEQFF TGTGCCAGCAGCGCTGGGACTAGGGTCTACAATGAGCAGTTCTTC
many TRBJ1-6 . TRBV20-1 CSARATGRDISPLHF TGCAGTGCTAGAGCTACAGGGCGAGATATTTCACCCCTCCACTTT
many TRBJ2-2 TRBD1 TRBV4-1 CASSQPDRGYTGELFF TGCGCCAGCAGCCAACCCGACAGGGGGTACACCGGGGAGCTGTTTTTT
. TRBJ1-1 TRBD1 TRBV20-1 CSAQRQGYRGTEAFF TGCAGTGCTCAACGACAGGGCTATCGGGGAACTGAAGCTTTCTTT
few TRBJ2-7 . TRBV6-9 CASSSPGAEQYF TGTGCCAGCAGTTCCCCAGGAGCCGAGCAGTACTTC
many TRBJ1-5 . TRBV4-1 CASSHLDTRGNQPQHF TGCGCCAGCAGCCATTTAGACACCAGGGGCAATCAGCCCCAGCATTTT
. TRBJ2-3 TRBD2 TRBV4-2 CASIQDRGSTDTQYF TGTGCCAGCATCCAAGATCGCGGGAGCACAGATACACAGTATTTT
. TRBJ1-2 . TRBV5-6 CASSLIDDGYTF TGTGCCAGCAGCTTGATCGATGATGGCTACACCTTC
few TRBJ2-7 TRBD2 TRBV6-1 CASSSYGLAGGNEQYF TGTGCCAGCAGCTCCTATGGACTAGCGGGAGGTAACGAGCAGTACTTC
many TRBJ1-4 . TRBV5-1 CASSAALGNEKLFF TGCGCCAGCAGCGCGGCCCTCGGGAATGAAAAACTGTTTTTT
many TRBJ2-5 . TRBV7-7 CASSLSTGQETQYF TGTGCTAGCAGCTTGTCGACAGGCCAAGAGACCCAGTACTTC
many TRBJ2-1 TRBD1 TRBV27 CASSFDRDRAYNEQFF TGTGCCAGCAGTTTTGACCGGGACAGGGCTTACAATGAGCAGTTCTTC
many TRBJ2-3 TRBD1 TRBV6-1 CASSRDSRTDTQYF TGTGCCAGCAGCCGGGACAGCCGCACAGATACGCAGTATTTT
many TRBJ2-5 . TRBV5-1 CASSFSIAEGEETQYF TGCGCCAGCAGCTTCTCTATAGCGGAGGGGGAAGAGACCCAGTACTTC
many TRBJ2-7 . TRBV5-8 CASSASRAKWAPSYEQYF TGTGCCAGCAGCGCCAGCAGAGCCAAGTGGGCCCCCTCCTACGAGCAGTACTTC
many TRBJ2-2 . TRBV5-4 CASSLAGTVNTGELFF TGTGCCAGCAGCTTGGCGGGGACGGTGAACACCGGGGAGCTGTTTTTT
. TRBJ1-5 TRBD1 TRBV7-2 CASSFSDRGQPQHF TGTGCCAGCAGCTTTTCGGACAGGGGTCAGCCCCAGCATTTT
many TRBJ2-1 . TRBV29-1 CSGRGARGSNEQFF TGCAGCGGACGGGGGGCCAGGGGAAGCAATGAGCAGTTCTTC
many TRBJ2-5 . TRBV20-1 CSASPGETQYF TGCAGTGCTTCCCCCGGGGAGACCCAGTACTTC